The 10 T cell receptor beta chains below all came from one sample that was sequenced in a study of chemoradiotherapy in HPV16-positive cancers. TCRdb's copy holds only in-frame clones and misses some; the assay was immunoSEQ multiplex PCR. The sample records 3,000 to 4,000 clones, 86% being singletons. The input for sequencing was tumor tissue, taken from a patient who underwent chemoradiotherapy. The receptors here all came from a human donor with HPV-associated anogenital cancer.

This chain uses TRBV13 with TRBJ2-1; tentatively, D is TRBD1 (5 bases). Germline V lookup: CDR1 PRHDT, CDR2 FYEKMQ (reference sequence). The V gene lost 2 bases and the J gene lost 4 bases, with 15 bases spanning the gap. The CDR3 runs to 16 residues. The chain's CDR3 is CASSLSGQGPYNEQFF. CDR3 DNA sequence: TGTGCCAGCAGCTTATCTGGGCAGGGCCCGTACAATGAGCAGTTCTTC.

The V call is TRBV5-1, the J call TRBJ2-3; 8 nucleotides align to TRBD2. There are 15 residues in the CDR3. Germline trimming cut 3 bases from V and 7 bases from J; bases unmatched to any gene: 10. Per germline, CDR1 SGHRS and CDR2 YFSETQ. The CDR3 coding sequence is TGCGCCAGCAGCTCTCCGGGACTAGAGTTGTATACGCAGTATTTT. It specifies CASSSPGLELYTQYF.

This chain joins TRBV27 and TRBJ1-1; unclear D gene. The germline gives CDR1 MNHEY, CDR2 SMNVEV (reference sequence). CDR3 size: 13 residues. V shed 1 base and J shed 7 bases, with 10 bases lying between them. The CDR3 sequence: CASSLLGADEAFF. CDR3 DNA sequence: TGTGCCAGCAGTTTATTAGGTGCGGATGAAGCTTTCTTT.

This chain joins TRBV28 and TRBJ1-5; D perhaps matches TRBD1 (6 bases). CDR3 length equals 11 residues. The germline CDR1 and CDR2 sequences are MDHEN and SYDVKM. V was cut by 9 bases and J by 9 bases, with 12 bases left in between. The CDR3 loop reads CASFEGGPQHF. The CDR3, as DNA: TGTGCCAGTTTCGAGGGGGGGCCCCAGCATTTT.

Only one count was recorded for this clone. The chain recombines TRBV7-2 with TRBJ2-4; TRBD2 matches 11 bases. This CDR3 region has 18 residues. Unmatched junction bases numbered 11, after V lost 0 bases and J lost 7 bases. Germline lookup yields CDR1 SGHTA and CDR2 FQGNSA. The CDR3: CASSLASVAGGPRNIQYF. CDR3 in DNA: TGTGCCAGCAGCTTAGCCTCGGTAGCGGGGGGGCCGAGGAACATTCAGTACTTC.

The chain recombines TRBV2 with TRBJ2-6; tentatively, D is TRBD1 (6 bases). The CDR3 runs 17 residues. Deletions cut 8 bases from V and 0 bases from J, with 17 bases between. The V gene's germline CDR1 is SNHLY and CDR2 FYNNEI. This CDR3 is CASALKDSHSGANVLTF. CDR3 DNA sequence: TGTGCCAGCGCCCTTAAGGACAGCCACTCTGGGGCCAACGTCCTGACTTTC.

V usage is TRBV21-1 and J usage is TRBJ2-7. TRBV21-1 is designated a pseudogene. CDR3 length: 16 residues. CDR3 coding DNA: TGTGCCAGCAGCAAAGTGGGATGTGGGGACTCCTACGAGCAGTACTTC. Its protein is CASSKVGCGDSYEQYF.

The chain is built from TRBV11-1 and TRBJ2-2; 11 nucleotides match TRBD2. The J segment lost 9 bases and the V segment lost 4 bases, leaving 7 bases of the junction unmatched. Germline V CDR1 and CDR2: SGHAT, FQDESV (reference sequence). The CDR3 totals 15 residues. This chain's CDR3 is CASSSLAGGPRELFF. The CDR3 DNA is TGTGCCAGCAGCTCCCTAGCGGGGGGCCCACGGGAGCTGTTTTTT.

This clone was seen once. The J gene is TRBJ2-1, the V gene TRBV6-4, with 10 bases identical to TRBD2. Trimming took 2 bases from V and 2 from J; bases not matched to a gene: 0. Germline values: CDR1 MRHNA, CDR2 SNTAGT. The CDR3 length is 15 residues. CDR3 DNA sequence: TGTGCCAGCAGTGACAGCGGGGGGGCCTACAATGAGCAGTTCTTC. It encodes CASSDSGGAYNEQFF.

The rearrangement links TRBV11-2 to TRBJ1-5; 7 positions agree with TRBD1. J lost 6 bases, V lost 5 bases, and 7 bases had no gene match. The CDR3 is 14 residues long. From germline, CDR1 is SGHAT and CDR2 FQNNGV. CDR3 in amino acids: CASSPGQAGQPQHF. In DNA, the CDR3 is TGTGCCAGCAGCCCAGGACAGGCGGGTCAGCCCCAGCATTTT.